Listed here are 27 T cell receptor beta chains from one sample, sequenced in a study of blood T cell repertoires in COVID-19. The repertoire was sequenced with immunoSEQ multiplex PCR; TCRdb's copy has only in-frame clones and lacks some. The sample includes about 220,000 clones, around 86% of them seen just once. The sequenced material came from peripheral blood. The receptors here all came from an older woman with COVID-19, enrolled during active disease.

The rearrangement uses TRBV19 and TRBJ2-1, with TRBD2 as a possible D gene (6 bases). V shed 5 bases and J shed 0 bases, with 17 bases lying between them. This CDR3 spans 17 amino acids. The V gene's germline CDR1 is LNHDA and CDR2 SQIVND (reference sequence). The CDR3 here is CASSALARSSSYNEQFF. The CDR3 coding sequence is TGTGCCAGTAGTGCACTAGCTCGATCGAGCTCCTACAATGAGCAGTTCTTC.

The chain links TRBV30 to TRBJ1-5, with 10 bases that match TRBD1. V dropped 1 base and J dropped 7; count of bases not matched to a gene: 4. Germline V gene data show CDR1 as GTSNPN and CDR2 as SVGIG (reference sequence). The CDR3 consists of 14 residues. Here the CDR3 reads CAWSAGTGVQPQHF. DNA of the CDR3: TGTGCCTGGAGTGCCGGGACAGGGGTGCAGCCCCAGCATTTT.

The V call is TRBV7-2, the J call TRBJ1-1; D uncertain. V was shortened by 10 bases and J by 4 bases, with 19 bases between the two germline ends. This CDR3 spans 14 amino acids. CDR1 SGHTA and CDR2 FQGNSA come from the germline V gene. CDR3 sequence (DNA): TGTGCCACCCTCTCTGCCTGGGCGAGCACTGAAGCTTTCTTT. Translating gives CATLSAWASTEAFF.

This clone has only one observation. This chain uses TRBV14 with TRBJ2-5; 15 nucleotides line up with TRBD2. CDR1 and CDR2 from the germline V gene are SGHDN and FVKESK. With 3 bases clipped from V and 2 bases from J, the junction kept 1 base outside the gene matches. The CDR3 consists of 16 residues. The CDR3 loop reads CASSQGLAGGQETQYF. DNA for the CDR3: TGTGCCAGCAGCCAGGGACTAGCGGGAGGTCAAGAGACCCAGTACTTC.

The chain couples TRBV9 to TRBJ2-3; D not resolved. The CDR3 is 13 residues long. The germline CDR1 and CDR2 sequences are SGDLS and YYNGEE. Trimming took off 0 bases at V and 4 bases at J, with 6 bases between the two ends. The CDR3 DNA follows: TGTGCCAGCAGCGTAGGCGAGCCAGATACGCAGTATTTT. Translation: CASSVGEPDTQYF.

This sequence joins TRBV9 and TRBJ1-2, with 9 bases lining up with TRBD1. V shed 3 bases and J 2 bases; nucleotides not matched to a gene: 8. The germline V gene has CDR1 SGDLS and CDR2 YYNGEE. The CDR3 is made up of 16 amino acids. In nucleotides, the CDR3 is TGTGCCAGCAGCGCGAGACCAGACAGGGGGAACTATGGCTACACCTTC. This encodes CASSARPDRGNYGYTF.

The chain has TRBV20-1 and TRBJ1-6, with a tentative D call TRBD1 (5 bases). Germline V gene data show CDR1 as DFQATT and CDR2 as SNEGSKA (reference sequence). V was cut by 3 bases and J by 4 bases, with 10 bases left in between. This CDR3 contains 14 residues. This CDR3 is CSASGQGYNSPLHF. The CDR3 DNA follows: TGCAGTGCTAGTGGTCAGGGTTATAATTCACCCCTCCACTTT.

The chain combines TRBV7-7 with TRBJ2-1; 12 nucleotides agree with TRBD2. Germline lookup yields CDR1 SSHAT and CDR2 FNYEAQ (reference sequence). The CDR3 is 16 amino acids. V lost 4 bases, J lost 5 bases, and 6 bases stayed unmatched. In DNA form, the CDR3 reads TGTGCCAGCAGCTACGAACTAGCGGGAGGTGACAATGAGCAGTTCTTC. This codes for CASSYELAGGDNEQFF.

The chain couples TRBV5-6 to TRBJ2-3, with D possibly TRBD2 on 7 matching bases. Trimming cost V 4 bases and J 3 bases, with 15 bases left between them. The CDR3 loop spans 15 amino acids. CDR1 and CDR2 (germline): SGHDT, YYEEEE. CDR3: CASSHRGAGTDTQYF. The CDR3 bases are TGTGCCAGCAGCCACCGGGGGGCGGGAACAGATACGCAGTATTTT.

The sample holds one count of this clone. The chain combines TRBV5-4 with TRBJ2-4; a weak D match, TRBD2 (5 bases). The CDR3 runs 13 residues. Germline values: CDR1 SGHNT, CDR2 YYREEE (reference sequence). The V and J ends lost 4 bases and 7 bases respectively, with 12 bases between them. The CDR3 spells CASSPDPGNIQYF. The CDR3 DNA is TGTGCCAGCAGCCCAGACCCGGGGAACATTCAGTACTTC.

The rearrangement links TRBV29-1 to TRBJ2-6; TRBD1 is a possible D gene (6 bases). The CDR3 spans 18 residues. Per the germline V gene, CDR1 is SQVTM and CDR2 is ANQGSEA. V shed 4 bases and J shed 0 bases, with 19 bases lying between them. As DNA, the CDR3 is TGCAGCGTTGTGAGCATGGGACACCACCCCTCTGGGGCCAACGTCCTGACTTTC. Protein sequence: CSVVSMGHHPSGANVLTF. Filled out from reference TRBV29-1 and TRBJ2-6, the complete variable domain reads SAVISQKPSRDICQRGTSLTIQCQVDSQVTMMFWYRQQPGQSLTLIATANQGSEATYESGFVIDKFPISRPNLTFSTLTVSNMSPEDSSIYLCSVVSMGHHPSGANVLTFGAGSRLTVL.

This chain joins TRBV5-1 and TRBJ1-4; tentatively, D is TRBD1 (6 bases). The CDR3 extends over 14 amino acids. Germline V gene lookup returns CDR1 SGHRS and CDR2 YFSETQ. V lost 5 bases and J 6 bases, leaving 14 bases between the germline ends. CDR3 DNA sequence: TGCGCCAGCAGAACCGGGACACTATATGAAAAACTGTTTTTT. It is translated as CASRTGTLYEKLFF.

CDR3 DNA sequence: TGTGCCAGCAGCCGGACTAGCGGGAGGGTACTGAACGAGCAGTACTTC. This translates into CASSRTSGRVLNEQYF. The rearrangement joins TRBV5-4 to TRBJ2-7, with 15 bases that match TRBD2. Trimming removed 4 bases from V and 5 bases from J; junction bases left unmatched: 7. The CDR3 is 16 amino acids. In germline, CDR1 is SGHNT, CDR2 YYREEE (reference sequence).

This clone turned up a few times. The J gene is TRBJ2-7, the V gene TRBV7-8, with 9 bases that match TRBD2. The CDR3 totals 15 residues. Germline V gives CDR1 SGHVS, CDR2 FQNEAQ. With V trimmed by 5 bases and J by 6 bases, 11 bases remained unmatched. CDR3 DNA: TGTGCCAGCAGCCCCGGAACTAGCGGGTTAGGCGAGCAGTACTTC. This encodes CASSPGTSGLGEQYF.

The chain employs TRBV2 and TRBJ1-3; D call uncertain. V was cut by 3 bases and J by 0 bases, with 12 bases left in between. Germline V gene lookup returns CDR1 SNHLY and CDR2 FYNNEI. The CDR3 sequence is 16 residues long. CDR3 protein: CASSDGRRVSGNTIYF. The CDR3, as DNA: TGTGCCAGCAGTGACGGGAGAAGGGTCTCTGGAAACACCATATATTTT.

This clone was counted only a few times. This sequence joins TRBV5-4 and TRBJ1-6; TRBD1 is a possible D gene (6 bases). Germline V gives CDR1 SGHNT, CDR2 YYREEE (reference sequence). The CDR3 runs to 16 residues. V was cut by 4 bases and J by 10 bases, with 21 bases left in between. The CDR3 region has the DNA TGTGCCAGCAGCCCCGTGACAGGCCGGCAGAGATCACCCCTCCACTTT. This sequence encodes CASSPVTGRQRSPLHF.

Remarks on this clone: Its ends do not fully match the called genes, so a read error is possible. The chain uses TRBV7-9 and TRBJ1-1; TRBD1 agrees at 10 bases. CDR1 SEHNR and CDR2 FQNEAQ come from the germline V gene (reference sequence). The CDR3 covers 15 residues. The CDR3 DNA sequence: TGTGCCAGCAGCTCCCCCCGACAGGGGGCCCCCCTCGAGGACTTT. Its protein product is CASSSPRQGAPLEDF.

The genes are TRBV28 and TRBJ1-1; D call uncertain. Germline-derived CDR1 and CDR2 are MDHEN and SYDVKM. The V gene lost 5 bases and the J gene lost 3 bases, with 7 bases spanning the gap. The length of the CDR3 is 12 residues. In nucleotides, the CDR3 is TGTGCCAGCAGTAACCCGGACACTGAAGCTTTCTTT. It encodes CASSNPDTEAFF.

V is TRBV12-3 or TRBV12-4 and J is TRBJ2-1; no definite D call. The CDR3 has 13 amino acids. Deletions cut 2 bases from V and 9 bases from J, with 11 bases between. CDR3 DNA sequence: TGTGCCAGCAGTTTAAGCGTTACGGGTGAGCAGTTCTTC. As protein: CASSLSVTGEQFF.

This chain connects TRBV5-1 to TRBJ2-2; 8 bases are a match to TRBD2. Germline loops: CDR1 SGHRS, CDR2 YFSETQ. V was clipped by 1 base and J by 6 bases; unmatched bases: 5. The CDR3 contains 15 residues. The CDR3 is CASSLNSGTAGELFF. In DNA, the CDR3 is TGCGCCAGCAGCTTGAATAGCGGGACCGCCGGGGAGCTGTTTTTT.

The chain is built from TRBV6-1 and TRBJ1-5; 7 bases line up with TRBD1. CDR3 length: 17 residues. The germline V gene has CDR1 MNHNS and CDR2 SASEGT. V trimming: 3 bases; J trimming: 6 bases; junction bases outside the gene matches: 14. The CDR3 reads CASSEPRQGVLGQPQHF. The DNA for the CDR3 is TGTGCCAGCAGTGAGCCTAGACAGGGAGTTCTCGGTCAGCCCCAGCATTTT.

The gene calls are TRBV11-2 and TRBJ1-4; 9 bases map to TRBD1. V lost 8 bases, J lost 8 bases, and 12 bases stayed unmatched. Germline CDR1 SGHAT, CDR2 FQNNGV. This CDR3 has 15 residues. CDR3 in DNA: TGTGCCAGCCGCACCTGGGGACAGGGAAAGGAAAAACTGTTTTTT. Amino acids: CASRTWGQGKEKLFF.

This clone was seen only a few times. The genes are TRBV27 and TRBJ1-2, with TRBD1 matching over 8 bases. Germline CDR1 MNHEY, CDR2 SMNVEV (reference sequence). Losses at the gene ends were 0 bases for V and 6 bases for J; bases not matched to a gene: 33. There are 24 residues in the CDR3. CDR3 amino acids: CASSLSEGAGRYRDRLLLGDGYTF. Written as DNA, the CDR3 is TGTGCCAGCAGTTTATCGGAGGGGGCGGGTCGGTACCGGGACAGGCTCCTTCTGGGGGATGGCTACACCTTC.

In its sample, this clone was seen once. V usage is TRBV19 and J usage is TRBJ2-1, with unresolved D. The CDR3 loop spans 15 amino acids. V gave up 8 bases and J gave up 0 bases, with 14 bases separating them. Germline V gene sequence: CDR1 LNHDA, CDR2 SQIVND (reference sequence). The CDR3 DNA sequence: TGTGCCAGTTCCATACAGCCAAGCTCCTACAATGAGCAGTTCTTC. Protein sequence: CASSIQPSSYNEQFF.

About this clone: One junction end disagrees with the germline gene, perhaps due to a read error. J is TRBJ1-1 and V is TRBV12-3 or TRBV12-4; no firm D call. The length of the CDR3 is 13 residues. The CDR3 is CASSPQLKTEAFF. The CDR3 DNA sequence: TGTGCCAGCAGTCCCCAACTGAAAACTGAAGCTTTCTTT.

The rearrangement links TRBV11-2 to TRBJ2-7, with 8 bases fitting TRBD1. CDR1 is SGHAT and CDR2 is FQNNGV in the germline V gene. This CDR3 is built from 15 residues. J was trimmed by 3 bases and V by 1 base; bases with no gene match: 5. CDR3 sequence (DNA): TGTGCCAGCAGCTTAGGGACAGGGAACTTCTACGAGCAGTACTTC. Translated: CASSLGTGNFYEQYF.

The chain combines TRBV11-3 with TRBJ1-2; D is undetermined. CDR3 length equals 14 residues. Looked up from germline, CDR1 is SGHNT and CDR2 is YENEEA. V lost 1 base and J 7 bases, leaving 13 bases between the germline ends. CDR3 sequence (DNA): TGTGCCAGCAGCTTAGGATCAGAAGGAGTTGGCTACACCTTC. It is translated as CASSLGSEGVGYTF.